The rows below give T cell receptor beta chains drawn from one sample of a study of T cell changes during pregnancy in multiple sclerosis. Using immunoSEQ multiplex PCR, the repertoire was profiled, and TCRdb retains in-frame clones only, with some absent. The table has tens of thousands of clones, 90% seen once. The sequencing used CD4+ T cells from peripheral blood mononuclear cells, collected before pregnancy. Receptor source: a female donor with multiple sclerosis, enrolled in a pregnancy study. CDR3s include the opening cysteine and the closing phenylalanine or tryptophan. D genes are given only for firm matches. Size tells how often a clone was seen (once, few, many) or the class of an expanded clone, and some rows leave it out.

CDR3 protein: CASSSTGWGIYEQYF
CDR3 DNA: TGTGCCAGCAGTTCAACAGGGTGGGGGATCTACGAGCAGTACTTC
clone size: .
V gene: TRBV28
J gene: TRBJ2-7
D gene: .

CDR3 protein: CASTPRTFQNTGELFF
CDR3 DNA: TGTGCCAGCACACCCCGGACATTCCAGAACACCGGGGAGCTGTTTTTT
clone size: .
V gene: TRBV27
J gene: TRBJ2-2
D gene: .

CDR3 protein: CASSPGTLLTEAFF
CDR3 DNA: TGTGCCAGTAGCCCCGGGACATTACTCACTGAAGCTTTCTTT
clone size: once
V gene: TRBV19
J gene: TRBJ1-1
D gene: .

CDR3 protein: CASSSTGKVREKLFF
CDR3 DNA: TGTGCCAGCAGTTCCACAGGGAAGGTTCGTGAAAAACTGTTTTTT
clone size: .
V gene: TRBV28
J gene: TRBJ1-4
D gene: .

CDR3 protein: CASRRTSGSGYEQYF
CDR3 DNA: TGTGCCAGCAGGAGAACTAGCGGGAGTGGTTACGAGCAGTACTTC
clone size: .
V gene: TRBV6-6
J gene: TRBJ2-7
D gene: TRBD2

CDR3 protein: CASQLAESSYNEQFF
CDR3 DNA: TGTGCCAGCCAGCTAGCGGAGAGCTCCTACAATGAGCAGTTCTTC
clone size: .
V gene: TRBV2
J gene: TRBJ2-1
D gene: TRBD2

CDR3 protein: CASSLDGSMNTEAFF
CDR3 DNA: TGTGCCAGCAGCTTAGATGGGAGCATGAACACTGAAGCTTTCTTT
clone size: .
V gene: TRBV7-2
J gene: TRBJ1-1
D gene: .

CDR3 protein: CARSYSRQVSNQPQHF
CDR3 DNA: TGTGCCAGGAGCTATTCTAGACAGGTTAGCAATCAGCCCCAGCATTTT
clone size: .
V gene: TRBV21-1
J gene: TRBJ1-5
D gene: .

CDR3 protein: CASRGEGPYNEQFF
CDR3 DNA: TGTGCCAGCAGGGGGGAGGGCCCCTACAATGAGCAGTTCTTC
clone size: .
V gene: TRBV28
J gene: TRBJ2-1
D gene: TRBD2

CDR3 protein: CASSQLGLAGGSYNEQFF
CDR3 DNA: TGTGCCAGCAGCCAACTCGGACTAGCGGGGGGGTCCTACAATGAGCAGTTCTTC
clone size: .
V gene: TRBV14
J gene: TRBJ2-1
D gene: TRBD2

CDR3 protein: CASSSKGRLSDVAFF
CDR3 DNA: TGTGCCAGCAGCTCCAAAGGCCGACTCTCAGACGTGGCTTTCTTT
clone size: .
V gene: TRBV7-9
J gene: TRBJ1-1
D gene: .

CDR3 protein: CASSPGPVGYGYTF
CDR3 DNA: TGTGCCAGCAGTCCGGGTCCCGTCGGCTATGGCTACACCTTC
clone size: .
V gene: TRBV6-6
J gene: TRBJ1-2
D gene: .

CDR3 protein: CAISESYRANYGYTF
CDR3 DNA: TGTGCCATCAGTGAGTCGTACAGAGCTAACTATGGCTACACCTTC
clone size: .
V gene: TRBV10-3
J gene: TRBJ1-2
D gene: .

CDR3 protein: CASSLLGAGLNTGELFF
CDR3 DNA: TGTGCCAGCAGCTTATTGGGCGCCGGACTAAACACCGGGGAGCTGTTTTTT
clone size: .
V gene: TRBV11-3
J gene: TRBJ2-2
D gene: .

CDR3 protein: CASSLGTGFNYGYTF
CDR3 DNA: TGTGCCAGCAGCTTGGGGACAGGGTTTAACTATGGCTACACCTTC
clone size: .
V gene: TRBV7-6
J gene: TRBJ1-2
D gene: TRBD1

CDR3 protein: CASNLMAGSEAFF
CDR3 DNA: TGTGCCAGCAACCTTATGGCGGGGAGTGAAGCTTTCTTT
clone size: .
V gene: TRBV5-5
J gene: TRBJ1-1
D gene: .

CDR3 protein: CASSLMQSGANVLTF
CDR3 DNA: TGTGCCAGCAGCTTGATGCAGTCTGGGGCCAACGTCCTGACTTTC
clone size: .
V gene: TRBV5-5
J gene: TRBJ2-6
D gene: .

CDR3 protein: CASSLIPSTSGSRNGEQFF
CDR3 DNA: TGTGCCAGCAGCTTAATCCCCTCGACTAGCGGGAGTCGGAATGGTGAGCAGTTCTTC
clone size: .
V gene: TRBV7-3
J gene: TRBJ2-1
D gene: TRBD2

CDR3 protein: CASSSGLGEQFF
CDR3 DNA: TGTGCCAGCAGTTCCGGACTAGGTGAGCAGTTCTTC
clone size: .
V gene: TRBV2
J gene: TRBJ2-1
D gene: TRBD2

CDR3 protein: CASSHPPGGRNTGELFF
CDR3 DNA: TGTGCCAGCAGCCATCCCCCTGGGGGCCGGAACACCGGGGAGCTGTTTTTT
clone size: .
V gene: TRBV7-9
J gene: TRBJ2-2
D gene: .

CDR3 protein: CASSPRREDTGELFF
CDR3 DNA: TGTGCCAGCAGCCCGCGTAGGGAGGACACCGGGGAGCTGTTTTTT
clone size: once
V gene: TRBV21-1
J gene: TRBJ2-2
D gene: .

CDR3 protein: CASSSNRQGGFYTF
CDR3 DNA: TGTGCCAGCAGCTCAAATAGACAGGGAGGCTTCTACACCTTC
clone size: .
V gene: TRBV11-2
J gene: TRBJ1-2
D gene: TRBD1

CDR3 protein: CASSRLAGDPETQYF
CDR3 DNA: TGTGCCAGCAGCCGTTTAGCGGGAGATCCAGAGACCCAGTACTTC
clone size: .
V gene: TRBV7-2
J gene: TRBJ2-5
D gene: TRBD2

CDR3 protein: CASSPGHHLGTEAFF
CDR3 DNA: TGTGCCAGCAGCCCGGGACATCACCTAGGCACTGAAGCTTTCTTT
clone size: .
V gene: TRBV7-9
J gene: TRBJ1-1
D gene: .

CDR3 protein: CASSLKGDYGYTF
CDR3 DNA: TGCGCCAGCAGCTTGAAAGGGGACTATGGCTACACCTTC
clone size: .
V gene: TRBV5-1
J gene: TRBJ1-2
D gene: .

CDR3 protein: CASSLGHGNTIYF
CDR3 DNA: TGTGCCAGCAGCCTTGGACACGGAAACACCATATATTTT
clone size: .
V gene: TRBV7-2
J gene: TRBJ1-3
D gene: .

CDR3 protein: CASSLGDRDHAEQFF
CDR3 DNA: TGTGCCAGCAGCTTAGGGGACAGGGATCACGCTGAGCAGTTCTTC
clone size: .
V gene: TRBV7-3
J gene: TRBJ2-1
D gene: TRBD1

CDR3 protein: CATCTPSGRLDEQYF
CDR3 DNA: TGTGCCACCTGTACACCTAGCGGGAGGTTAGATGAGCAGTACTTC
clone size: .
V gene: TRBV28
J gene: TRBJ2-7
D gene: TRBD2

CDR3 protein: CASNGLAGSNTGELFF
CDR3 DNA: TGCGCCAGCAACGGACTAGCGGGGTCGAACACCGGGGAGCTGTTTTTT
clone size: .
V gene: TRBV5-1
J gene: TRBJ2-2
D gene: TRBD2

CDR3 protein: CASSSTTNFYEQYF
CDR3 DNA: TGTGCCAGCAGCTCCACGACTAACTTCTACGAGCAGTACTTC
clone size: .
V gene: TRBV6-1
J gene: TRBJ2-7
D gene: .

CDR3 protein: CASSFDRTNQPQHF
CDR3 DNA: TGCGCCAGCAGCTTCGACAGGACCAATCAGCCCCAGCATTTT
clone size: .
V gene: TRBV4-1
J gene: TRBJ1-5
D gene: .

CDR3 protein: CASNPQGGSYNEQFF
CDR3 DNA: TGCGCCAGCAACCCCCAGGGGGGCTCCTACAATGAGCAGTTCTTC
clone size: .
V gene: TRBV5-1
J gene: TRBJ2-1
D gene: .

CDR3 protein: CASSFRGGSSYEQYF
CDR3 DNA: TGCGCCAGCAGCTTCCGGGGGGGAAGCTCCTACGAGCAGTACTTC
clone size: .
V gene: TRBV5-1
J gene: TRBJ2-7
D gene: TRBD2

CDR3 protein: CSARRGETQYF
CDR3 DNA: TGCAGTGCTAGAAGGGGAGAGACCCAGTACTTC
clone size: .
V gene: TRBV20-1
J gene: TRBJ2-5
D gene: .

CDR3 protein: CASSLVAGTEAFF
CDR3 DNA: TGTGCCAGCAGCCTGGTGGCAGGTACTGAAGCTTTCTTT
clone size: .
V gene: TRBV28
J gene: TRBJ1-1
D gene: .

CDR3 protein: CASSLAGRGTDTQYF
CDR3 DNA: TGTGCCAGCAGTTTAGCGGGTCGGGGCACAGATACGCAGTATTTT
clone size: .
V gene: TRBV2
J gene: TRBJ2-3
D gene: TRBD2

CDR3 protein: CASSRRNRVGADTQYF
CDR3 DNA: TGTGCCAGCAGTCGCAGGAACAGGGTGGGTGCAGATACGCAGTATTTT
clone size: .
V gene: TRBV2
J gene: TRBJ2-3
D gene: .